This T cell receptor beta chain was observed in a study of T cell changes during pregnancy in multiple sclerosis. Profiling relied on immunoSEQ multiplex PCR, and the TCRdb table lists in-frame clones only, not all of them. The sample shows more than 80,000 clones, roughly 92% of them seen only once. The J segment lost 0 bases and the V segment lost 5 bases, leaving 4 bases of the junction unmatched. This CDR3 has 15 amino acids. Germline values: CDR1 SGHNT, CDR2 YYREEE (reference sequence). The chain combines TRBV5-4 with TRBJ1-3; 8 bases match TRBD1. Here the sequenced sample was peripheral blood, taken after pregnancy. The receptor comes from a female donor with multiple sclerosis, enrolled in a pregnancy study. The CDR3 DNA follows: TGTGCCAGCAGTCTGGGACAGGACTCTGGAAACACCATATATTTT. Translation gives CASSLGQDSGNTIYF.